The 9 T cell receptor beta chains below were found in one sample sequenced in a study of T-cell reconstitution after alpha-beta-depleted transplantation in children. Preparation of the TCRbeta library was carried out with unique molecular identifiers. TCRdb ran MiXCR on the PCR reads and lists one entry per CDR3 protein. This table has over 400,000 distinct CDR3 sequences, around an eighth appearing once. The sequencing used PBMCs from the stem cell graft donor, collected from the stem cell graft. The receptors shown here come from a human donor who donated a stem cell graft to a child with combined immunodeficiency.

This clonotype was seen ten or more times. The J gene is TRBJ1-4, the V gene TRBV29-1, with 7 bases identical to TRBD1. The CDR3 loop spans 11 amino acids. Germline assignment: CDR1 SQVTM and CDR2 ANQGSEA. Trimming at V came to 6 bases and at J to 8 bases, leaving 3 bases not matched to a gene. CDR3: CSVRQGEKLFF. Here the CDR3 DNA reads TGCAGCGTACGACAGGGAGAAAAACTGTTTTTT.

This clonotype was seen ten or more times. The chain is built from TRBV6-6 and TRBJ1-2; tentatively, D is TRBD1 (5 bases). Trimming took off 8 bases at V and 6 bases at J, with 13 bases between the two ends. The CDR3 extends over 12 amino acids. The V gene's germline CDR1 is MNHNY and CDR2 SVGAGI (reference sequence). CDR3: CASSAGGDGYTF. The DNA of the CDR3 is TGTGCCAGCTCGGCGGGGGGAGATGGCTACACCTTC.

This clonotype was counted only a few times. V usage is TRBV11-2 and J usage is TRBJ2-7; no clear D. V shed 1 base and J shed 2 bases, with 12 bases lying between them. The CDR3 covers 15 residues. Germline CDR1 reads SGHAT; CDR2 reads FQNNGV. The CDR3 DNA reads as TGTGCCAGCAGCTTAGGCCGCGGAAATACCTACGAGCAGTACTTC. Translating gives CASSLGRGNTYEQYF. The variable domain in full, with the rest retrieved from reference TRBV11-2 and TRBJ2-7, is EAGVAQSPRYKIIEKRQSVAFWCNPISGHATLYWYQQILGQGPKLLIQFQNNGVVDDSQLPKDRFSAERLKGVDSTLKIQPAKLEDSAVYLCASSLGRGNTYEQYFGPGTRLTVT.

This clonotype has just a few counts. V is TRBV12-3 or TRBV12-4 and J is TRBJ2-3; D might be TRBD2 (5 bases). V was pared by 3 bases and J by 2 bases, with 12 bases between. The CDR3 runs to 15 residues. Here the CDR3 reads CASSLGDRITDTQYF. The CDR3 DNA follows: TGTGCCAGCAGTTTGGGAGACCGAATCACAGATACGCAGTATTTT.

In this sample, this clonotype turned up many times. The chain combines TRBV6-5 with TRBJ2-2; D remains ambiguous. CDR3 size: 16 residues. CDR1 is MNHEY and CDR2 is SVGAGI in the germline V gene. The V end lost 3 bases, the J end lost 0 bases, and 11 bases lay between the germline ends. In nucleotides, the CDR3 is TGTGCCAGCAGTTATTCGACGGTCGCGAACACCGGGGAGCTGTTTTTT. It specifies CASSYSTVANTGELFF.

This clonotype occurred many times. The rearrangement uses TRBV5-4 and TRBJ1-5, with 7 bases aligning to TRBD1. Trimming removed 9 bases from V and 4 bases from J; junction bases left unmatched: 4. This CDR3 is 12 amino acids long. Germline V gene lookup returns CDR1 SGHNT and CDR2 YYREEE (reference sequence). CDR3 in amino acids: CATGQANQPQHF. DNA for the CDR3: TGTGCCACCGGACAGGCGAATCAGCCCCAGCATTTT.

The chain couples TRBV15 to TRBJ1-5; D is possibly TRBD1 (6 bases). The CDR3 totals 15 residues. The V end lost 1 base, the J end lost 1 base, and 8 bases lay between the germline ends. Germline V gene lookup returns CDR1 LNHNV and CDR2 YYDKDF (reference sequence). CDR3 sequence (DNA): TGTGCCACCAGCAGAGTGGGGGCGAGCAATCAGCCCCAGCATTTT. Protein product: CATSRVGASNQPQHF.

The sample holds a few counts of this clonotype. The chain employs TRBV7-9 and TRBJ2-7, with 7 bases fitting TRBD2. There are 14 residues in the CDR3. Germline-derived CDR1 and CDR2 are SEHNR and FQNEAQ (reference sequence). The J segment lost 4 bases and the V segment lost 1 base, leaving 4 bases of the junction unmatched. The CDR3 DNA sequence: TGTGCCAGCAGCTTAGTGGGGGACTATTACGAGCAGTACTTC. Its protein is CASSLVGDYYEQYF.

This clonotype was picked up many times. This chain uses TRBV4-3 with TRBJ1-1; a weak D match, TRBD1 (5 bases). The V gene lost 0 bases and the J gene lost 3 bases, with 8 bases spanning the gap. Germline CDR1 LGHNA, CDR2 YSLEER. There are 14 residues in the CDR3. CDR3 nucleotides: TGCGCCAGCAGCCAAGATCGAGGGGACACTGAAGCTTTCTTT. Translation: CASSQDRGDTEAFF.